The entry below describes one TCR beta chain. Its specificity is unknown. The data derive from a study of CXCR3-negative and CXCR3-positive naive CD8 T cells. The study sorted every CD8+ T cell subset in triplicate at 310,000 or so cells each. A CD45RO-CCR7+CD27+CD95- phenotype identified naive CD8+ T cells. This CDR3 spans 15 amino acids. Germline V lookup: CDR1 SGHVS, CDR2 FQNEAQ. The authors made the TRB cDNA libraries by 5' RACE using UMI labels. One entry per CDR3 protein, without DNA, is what TCRdb gives after re-calling the 5' RACE reads. The sample table includes 69,000 or so distinct CDR3 sequences. Study-wide points: Similar TRBV-TRBJ gene usage was seen in naive CXCR3-negative and CXCR3-positive cells, but not in memory cells.

The sequence derives from a human donor in good health. Some clones in this sample may be carry-over from other donors' samples. The sequencing input was naive CXCR3- CD8+ T cells from blood. Subset reported: CD45RO-CCR7+CD27+CD95- naive CD8+ T cells lacking CXCR3 (TNR3-). The V gene is TRBV7-8, the J gene TRBJ2-7; TCRdb's D call, TRBD1, is unchecked because there is no DNA. The CDR3 loop reads CASSSLGTGYYEQYF.